The 8 T cell receptor beta chains below all came from one sample that was sequenced in a study of cytomegalovirus exposure and HLA in healthy donors. The PCR had 60 Vbeta and 13 Jbeta primers. Only in-frame clones appear in the TCRdb table, and some are missing; sequencing was by immunoSEQ multiplex PCR. The sample lists over 120,000 clones, around 80% occurring once. The sequenced sample was PBMCs. The receptors come from a female donor in good health and CMV-seronegative.

The chain has TRBV28 and TRBJ1-2; 10 bases are shared with TRBD1. Germline trimming cut 5 bases from V and 6 bases from J; bases unmatched to any gene: 9. Germline-derived CDR1 and CDR2 are MDHEN and SYDVKM. The CDR3 covers 15 residues. CDR3 protein: CASSLTGGAGDGYTF. Written as DNA, the CDR3 is TGTGCCAGCAGTCTGACAGGGGGCGCCGGGGATGGCTACACCTTC.

The chain uses TRBV5-1 and TRBJ1-1, with TRBD1 identical over 9 bases. This CDR3 spans 15 amino acids. Germline lookup yields CDR1 SGHRS and CDR2 YFSETQ. Trimming cost V 2 bases and J 2 bases; bases outside gene matches: 4. CDR3 in DNA: TGCGCCAGCAGCTTTATGGGACAGGGAAACACTGAAGCTTTCTTT. Protein: CASSFMGQGNTEAFF.

CDR3 protein: CASSRLGGSSRVSYNEQFF. The CDR3, as DNA: TGCGCCAGCAGCCGCCTGGGGGGGTCTTCGCGGGTATCCTACAATGAGCAGTTCTTC. The chain employs TRBV5-1 and TRBJ2-1, with 7 bases fitting TRBD2. Trimming removed 4 bases from V and 1 base from J; junction bases left unmatched: 17. Germline CDR1 and CDR2: SGHRS and YFSETQ. This CDR3 is built from 19 residues. The variable domain in full, with the rest retrieved from reference TRBV5-1 and TRBJ2-1, is KAGVTQTPRYLIKTRGQQVTLSCSPISGHRSVSWYQQTPGQGLQFLFEYFSETQRNKGNFPGRFSGRQFSNSRSEMNVSTLELGDSALYLCASSRLGGSSRVSYNEQFFGPGTRLTVL.

The chain joins TRBV29-1 to TRBJ2-6; TRBD1 is a possible D gene (6 bases). V shed 6 bases and J shed 4 bases, with 13 bases lying between them. The CDR3 is 14 residues long. Germline CDR1 SQVTM, CDR2 ANQGSEA. The CDR3 loop is CSVPTGSGANVLTF. For the CDR3, the DNA is TGCAGCGTGCCGACAGGATCCGGGGCCAACGTCCTGACTTTC.

The chain is built from TRBV28 and TRBJ1-1; 7 positions agree with TRBD1. Germline-derived CDR1 and CDR2 are MDHEN and SYDVKM. CDR3 length equals 11 residues. V trimming: 6 bases; J trimming: 8 bases; junction bases outside the gene matches: 3. CDR3 amino acids: CASSRTGEAFF. The CDR3 DNA follows: TGTGCCAGCAGCCGGACAGGAGAAGCTTTCTTT.

The chain combines TRBV19 with TRBJ1-5; D is undetermined. Deletions cut 5 bases from V and 6 bases from J, with 26 bases between. CDR3 length: 18 amino acids. Germline V gene lookup returns CDR1 LNHDA and CDR2 SQIVND (reference sequence). DNA of the CDR3: TGTGCCAGTAGTTCCTGGGAACGGGGAAAGGTGCTCGGTCAGCCCCAGCATTTT. Translation gives CASSSWERGKVLGQPQHF.

This clone has a handful of counts. The chain combines TRBV6-6 with TRBJ1-4, with TRBD1 identical over 7 bases. The CDR3 covers 16 residues. Germline CDR1 and CDR2: MNHNY and SVGAGI (reference sequence). V was clipped by 2 bases and J by 8 bases; unmatched bases: 11. The CDR3 region is CASSYNRGSQGEKLFF. For the CDR3, the DNA is TGTGCCAGCAGTTACAACAGGGGATCGCAGGGGGAAAAACTGTTTTTT.

CDR3 region: CASSTSPYSYEQYF. CDR3 bases: TGTGCCAGCAGTACTAGCCCCTACTCCTACGAGCAGTACTTC. The rearrangement joins TRBV6-1 to TRBJ2-7; tentatively, D is TRBD2 (6 bases). The CDR3 length is 14 residues. The germline V gene has CDR1 MNHNS and CDR2 SASEGT. Trimming took off 5 bases at V and 0 bases at J, with 11 bases between the two ends.